The clone carrying this TCR beta chain appeared a few times. This entry is derived from a study of metastatic and nonmetastatic thyroid tumors. Study background: Repertoire data that came from the blood and tumor or nodule tissue of malignant and benign thyroid patients were compared.

This CDR3 contains 15 residues. The trim removed 6 bases at V and 4 bases at J, leaving 11 bases unmatched. Germline values: CDR1 DFQATT, CDR2 SNEGSKA (reference sequence). Original data processing: Variation in CDR3 across clinicopathological groups served as the basis for constructing a distant-metastasis classifier in papillary thyroid cancer. Using MiXCR, TCRdb reanalyzed the PCR reads. These V and J calls are TCRdb output, not the study's own analysis. The sample holds some 7,900 clones; 20% to 30% are singletons and the top ten take 6.1%. Before thyroid surgery, none of the patients had received any treatment.

This sequence joins TRBV20-1 and TRBJ2-2; TRBD2 matches 7 bases. The sequence derives from a female donor with papillary thyroid cancer or a benign thyroid nodule (not recorded which). Some clones in this sample may be carry-over from other donors' samples. Specimen: adjacent normal tissue. This chain's CDR3 is CSASGEGPGTGELFF. Written as DNA, the CDR3 is TGCAGTGCGTCCGGGGAGGGACCCGGCACCGGGGAGCTGTTTTTT.